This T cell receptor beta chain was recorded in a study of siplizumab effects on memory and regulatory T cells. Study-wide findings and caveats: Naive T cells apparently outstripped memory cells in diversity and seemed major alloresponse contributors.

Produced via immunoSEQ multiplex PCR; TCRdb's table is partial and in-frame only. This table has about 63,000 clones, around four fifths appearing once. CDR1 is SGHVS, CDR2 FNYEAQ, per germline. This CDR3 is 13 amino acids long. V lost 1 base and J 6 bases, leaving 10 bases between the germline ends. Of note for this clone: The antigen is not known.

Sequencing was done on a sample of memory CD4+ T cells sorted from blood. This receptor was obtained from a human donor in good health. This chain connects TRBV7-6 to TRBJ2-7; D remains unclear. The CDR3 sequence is CASSLGSSREQYF. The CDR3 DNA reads TGTGCCAGCAGCTTAGGGAGTAGTCGCGAGCAGTACTTC.